Below, 18 T cell receptor beta chains from the same sample are listed, as sequenced in a study of T cells in women clearing cervical HPV infection. Here immunoSEQ multiplex PCR was the method, and the copy in TCRdb shows in-frame clones only, minus some. This listing includes 22,000 or so clones. Specimen: blood buffy coat. All receptors derive from a woman aged 18 to 75 with a cervical HPV16 infection that either progressed to CIN3+ or cleared (not recorded which).

With respect to this clone: The sequence runs out 3 residues before the end of the CDR3; the remainder is reconstructed from the germline J gene. This chain uses TRBV19 with TRBJ2-7; 7 bases match TRBD1. Germline V lookup: CDR1 LNHDA, CDR2 SQIVND (reference sequence). The CDR3 runs 15 residues. Unmatched junction bases numbered 6, after V lost 1 base and J lost 3 bases. CDR3 DNA, as far as it was read: TGTGCCAGTAGTATAGGGACAGGTAAACTCTACGAG. As protein: CASSIGTGKLYE. The complete CDR3 protein is CASSIGTGKLYEQYF.

With respect to this clone: The missing CDR3 end, 3 residues past where the read stops, is filled in from the germline J gene. The V and J genes are TRBV7-3 and TRBJ2-1, with 15 bases that match TRBD2. Looked up from germline, CDR1 is SGHTA and CDR2 is FQGTGA. Losses at the gene ends were 4 bases for V and 6 bases for J; bases not matched to a gene: 10. The CDR3 covers 18 residues. Incomplete CDR3 DNA: TGTGCCAGCAGCTCTACCGGGACTAGCGGGGGGCCAGTCAATGAG. It translates to CASSSTGTSGGPVNE. The full CDR3 protein reads CASSSTGTSGGPVNEQFF.

A remark on this clone: The read terminates 3 residues ahead of where the CDR3 ends, so the germline J gene completes it. This sequence joins TRBV7-3 and TRBJ2-5; 7 bases align to TRBD1. The V and J ends lost 5 bases and 5 bases, in that order; junction bases with no gene match: 5. The CDR3 extends over 13 amino acids. CDR1 and CDR2 (germline): SGHTA, FQGTGA. The DNA read from the CDR3 is TGTGCCAGCAGCCCAGGGGGATTGGAGACC. This gives the protein CASSPGGLET. The complete CDR3 sequence is CASSPGGLETQYF.

Details on this clone: The read terminates 3 residues before the CDR3 end, so the remaining end is supplied by the germline J gene. This chain uses TRBV19 with TRBJ2-2, with TRBD2 matching 9 bases. The germline CDR1 and CDR2 sequences are LNHDA and SQIVND (reference sequence). J gave up 3 bases and V 5 bases, and 4 bases lay outside the gene matches. The CDR3 contains 15 residues. Incomplete CDR3 DNA: TGTGCCAGTAGTTATGGCGGGAGGGACACCGGGGAG. Translated, it gives CASSYGGRDTGE. The entire CDR3 protein reads CASSYGGRDTGELFF.

Remarks on this clone: The CDR3 end lies 3 residues beyond the end of the read and is filled in from the germline J gene. The gene calls are TRBV7-2 and TRBJ1-5; 7 bases agree with TRBD1. Germline-derived CDR1 and CDR2 are SGHTA and FQGNSA. V was clipped by 3 bases and J by 5 bases; unmatched bases: 4. The CDR3 extends over 14 amino acids. The CDR3 spells CASSFRQGDQPQHF. Partial CDR3 DNA: TGTGCCAGCAGCTTCAGACAGGGCGATCAGCCC.

In the case of this clone: The read gets to within 3 residues of the CDR3 end, and the germline J gene fills in the rest. The chain couples TRBV12-3 or TRBV12-4 to TRBJ2-1; 9 positions agree with TRBD2. The length of the CDR3 is 15 residues. V gave up 6 bases and J gave up 7 bases; unmatched junction bases: 10. CDR3 in amino acids: CASSRRSGGQNEQFF. CDR3 DNA (partial): TGTGCCAGCAGCAGACGTAGCGGGGGCCAGAATGAG.

Notes on this clone: The read halts 3 residues ahead of the CDR3 end, with the missing end drawn from the germline J gene. The chain links TRBV19 to TRBJ1-5, with TRBD1 as a possible D gene (6 bases). Germline-derived CDR1 and CDR2 are LNHDA and SQIVND (reference sequence). The CDR3 sequence is 15 residues long. Trimming removed 5 bases at V and 3 bases at J, with 14 bases between. Incomplete CDR3 DNA: TGTGCCAGTAGTCCGGGACAATCACCCAATCAGCCC. It codes for CASSPGQSPNQP. The entire CDR3 protein reads CASSPGQSPNQPQHF. The whole variable domain, filled in from reference TRBV19 and TRBJ1-5, reads DGGITQSPKYLFRKEGQNVTLSCEQNLNHDAMYWYRQDPGQGLRLIYYSQIVNDFQKGDIAEGYSVSREKKESFPLTVTSAQKNPTAFYLCASSPGQSPNQPQHFGDGTRLSIL.

Points on this clone: The read halts 3 residues ahead of the CDR3 end, with the missing end drawn from the germline J gene. The V and J genes are TRBV19 and TRBJ2-2, with TRBD1 identical over 9 bases. Trimming took 5 bases from V and 3 from J; bases not matched to a gene: 7. Germline CDR1 is LNHDA and CDR2 is SQIVND (reference sequence). The CDR3 is made up of 16 amino acids. The part of the CDR3 DNA that was read is TGTGCCAGTAGTCTCAAGACAGGGGGTCACACCGGGGAG. It specifies CASSLKTGGHTGE. The complete CDR3 reads CASSLKTGGHTGELFF.

Notes on this clone: Read coverage stops 3 residues before the CDR3 terminus; the germline J gene supplies the remainder. The chain is built from TRBV20-1 and TRBJ2-3, with D maybe TRBD2 (5 bases). V shed 0 bases and J shed 4 bases, with 20 bases lying between them. The CDR3 loop spans 17 amino acids. Per germline, CDR1 DFQATT and CDR2 SNEGSKA (reference sequence). Partial CDR3 DNA: TGCAGTGCTAGAGATTTCCTACAGTCTGGACTCGCAGATACG. This gives the protein CSARDFLQSGLADT. The CDR3 reads in full as CSARDFLQSGLADTQYF.

About this clone itself: Read sequence stops 3 residues before the CDR3 end, and the germline J gene provides the missing end. The chain has TRBV20-1 and TRBJ1-1; 8 nucleotides align to TRBD1. Germline CDR1 reads DFQATT; CDR2 reads SNEGSKA (reference sequence). The CDR3 sequence is 14 residues long. V shed 6 bases, J shed 3 bases, and the junction held 9 bases outside the gene matches. The CDR3 here is CSATSRGPDTEAFF. Incomplete CDR3 DNA: TGCAGTGCCACATCCAGGGGGCCCGACACTGAA.

A word on this clone: The sequenced fragment ends 3 residues before the CDR3 boundary, so the rest is inferred from the germline J gene. V and J are TRBV7-2 and TRBJ1-1, with 11 bases that match TRBD1. The CDR3 totals 15 residues. V gave up 5 bases and J gave up 0 bases; unmatched junction bases: 2. The germline V gene encodes CDR1 SGHTA and CDR2 FQGNSA. The sequenced CDR3 bases are TGTGCCAGCAGCGAGGACAGGGGGCTGAACACTGAA. This encodes CASSEDRGLNTE. The full CDR3 sequence reads CASSEDRGLNTEAFF.

Concerning this clone itself: The DNA ends 3 residues before the CDR3 does, and the rest of the CDR3 is filled in from the germline J gene. The V call is TRBV15, the J call TRBJ1-2, with D possibly matching TRBD1 (6 bases). The V gene's germline CDR1 is LNHNV and CDR2 YYDKDF (reference sequence). V lost 3 bases, J lost 3 bases, and 11 bases lay in between. The CDR3 has 14 residues. CDR3 sequence: CATSSLRTDYGYTF. The CDR3 bases that were read are TGTGCCACCAGCAGCCTGCGGACAGACTATGGC.

In regard to this clone: The read comes to an end 3 residues before the CDR3 does, leaving the germline J gene to fill in the end. The genes are TRBV6-1 and TRBJ1-1; TRBD1 matches 9 bases. This CDR3 has 16 amino acids. The germline V gene encodes CDR1 MNHNS and CDR2 SASEGT. V lost 2 bases, J lost 0 bases, and 4 bases stayed unmatched. The chain's CDR3 is CASSEPGQGMNTEAFF. The DNA read from the CDR3 is TGTGCCAGCAGTGAACCGGGACAGGGCATGAACACTGAA.

A note on this clone: The CDR3 end lies 3 residues beyond the end of the read and is filled in from the germline J gene. This chain links TRBV20-1 with TRBJ2-7; D perhaps matches TRBD2 (6 bases). V gave up 1 base and J gave up 2 bases, with 12 bases separating them. The CDR3 has 14 residues. The V gene's germline CDR1 is DFQATT and CDR2 SNEGSKA (reference sequence). The DNA read from the CDR3 is TGCAGTGCTAGAGGGAGGGCCTCTCCCTACGAG. Its translation: CSARGRASPYE. The full CDR3 sequence reads CSARGRASPYEQYF.

On this clone: Coverage ceases 3 residues before the CDR3 finishes, and the germline J gene fills in the end. The V and J genes are TRBV5-6 and TRBJ1-2; no reliable D call. Trimming removed 5 bases at V and 0 bases at J, with 8 bases between. Germline CDR1 and CDR2: SGHDT and YYEEEE. The CDR3 totals 13 residues. CDR3 bases read: TGTGCCAGCAGTCTACCCTCTAACTATGGC. Amino acids: CASSLPSNYG. The CDR3, in full, reads CASSLPSNYGYTF.

Concerning this clone itself: The sequenced fragment ends 3 residues before the CDR3 boundary, so the rest is inferred from the germline J gene. V and J are TRBV20-1 and TRBJ2-3; D might be TRBD2 (5 bases). The CDR3 extends over 13 amino acids. The germline V gene encodes CDR1 DFQATT and CDR2 SNEGSKA (reference sequence). The ends were cut back, 3 bases at V and 8 bases at J, with 15 bases in the middle. The sequenced CDR3 bases are TGCAGTGCTAGCCCTAACGACGCGGGTACG. Its translation is CSASPNDAGT. The full CDR3 sequence reads CSASPNDAGTQYF.

Points on this clone: The read is 3 residues too short to cover the CDR3 end, so that end is filled in from the germline J gene. The chain employs TRBV30 and TRBJ1-1, with D uncertain. The germline V gene has CDR1 GTSNPN and CDR2 SVGIG (reference sequence). V gave up 0 bases and J gave up 0 bases, with 17 bases separating them. The CDR3 sequence is 17 residues long. The CDR3 here is CAWSVSGKLFMNTEAFF. CDR3 DNA (partial): TGTGCCTGGAGTGTTTCCGGTAAACTCTTCATGAACACTGAA.

Turning to this clone: The CDR3 is cut off 3 residues early in the read; its end comes from the germline J gene. J is TRBJ2-2 and V is TRBV6-1; D unclear. Per the germline V gene, CDR1 is MNHNS and CDR2 is SASEGT. The CDR3 contains 13 residues. The V and J ends lost 4 bases and 6 bases respectively, with 9 bases between them. Incomplete CDR3 DNA: TGTGCCAGCAGTGTCCCACGCGCCGGGGAG. Amino acids: CASSVPRAGE. The CDR3 in its entirety is CASSVPRAGELFF.